These 9 T cell receptor beta chains share one sample of origin, sequenced in a study of long-term antiretroviral therapy in people with HIV. The assay used was immunoSEQ (version v3.0), run at survey level. Method: immunoSEQ multiplex PCR; TCRdb's copy keeps in-frame clones and lacks some. Of approximately 35,000 clones listed, 85% to 95% are singletons. The sample consisted of unsorted PBMCs, taken around 5 years after starting antiretroviral therapy. These receptors all come from a woman in her fifties or sixties with HIV.

The genes are TRBV5-1 and TRBJ1-1, with D perhaps matching TRBD1 (6 bases). Germline V CDR1 and CDR2: SGHRS, YFSETQ. The V and J ends lost 0 bases and 5 bases respectively, with 11 bases between them. The CDR3 has 14 amino acids. As DNA, the CDR3 is TGCGCCAGCAGCTTGGTAGCGGGGACAACTGAAGCTTTCTTT. This sequence encodes CASSLVAGTTEAFF.

This clone was observed once. This rearrangement joins TRBV9 to TRBJ2-3; maybe TRBD1 (5 bases). The V gene lost 0 bases and the J gene lost 7 bases, with 12 bases spanning the gap. The CDR3 covers 14 residues. Germline-derived CDR1 and CDR2 are SGDLS and YYNGEE. The CDR3 bases are TGTGCCAGCAGCGTAGTTGACAGCCCTCATACGCAGTATTTT. Translated: CASSVVDSPHTQYF.

This chain uses TRBV2 with TRBJ2-6; 8 bases match TRBD2. The CDR3 covers 16 residues. CDR1 and CDR2 (germline): SNHLY, FYNNEI. With V trimmed by 7 bases and J by 0 bases, 5 bases remained unmatched. The CDR3 region has the DNA TGTGCCAGCAAACTAGCGGTGGACTCTGGGGCCAACGTCCTGACTTTC. Protein sequence: CASKLAVDSGANVLTF.

V and J are TRBV7-9 and TRBJ2-3; D unclear. The length of the CDR3 is 11 residues. Trimming cost V 8 bases and J 0 bases, with 3 bases left between them. Looked up from germline, CDR1 is SEHNR and CDR2 is FQNEAQ (reference sequence). The CDR3 sequence: CASGSTDTQYF. The DNA of the CDR3 is TGTGCCAGCGGCAGCACAGATACGCAGTATTTT. Drawing the rest from reference TRBV7-9 and TRBJ2-3, the complete variable domain is DTGVSQNPRHKITKRGQNVTFRCDPISEHNRLYWYRQTLGQGPEFLTYFQNEAQLEKSRLLSDRFSAERPKGSFSTLEIQRTEQGDSAMYLCASGSTDTQYFGPGTRLTVL.

The rearrangement links TRBV5-8 to TRBJ2-1; 7 positions agree with TRBD2. This CDR3 comprises 14 residues. J was trimmed by 7 bases and V by 4 bases; bases with no gene match: 8. Germline V gene sequence: CDR1 SGHTS, CDR2 YDEGEE. The chain's CDR3 is CASSIPSRGNEQFF. The CDR3 DNA reads as TGTGCCAGCAGCATACCATCGCGGGGGAATGAGCAGTTCTTC.

This clone was seen just once. The J gene is TRBJ2-7, the V gene TRBV2; no clear D. Looked up from germline, CDR1 is SNHLY and CDR2 is FYNNEI. The CDR3 length is 13 residues. The V end was cut by 3 bases, the J end by 0 bases, with 6 bases between. CDR3 in DNA: TGTGCCAGCAGTGATAGCCCCTCCTACGAGCAGTACTTC. Protein: CASSDSPSYEQYF.

This sequence joins TRBV5-6 and TRBJ2-7; D not certain. The CDR3 has 11 residues. CDR1 and CDR2 (germline): SGHDT, YYEEEE. Trimming shortened V by 2 bases and J by 0 bases, and 0 bases separated the two germline ends. This CDR3 reads CASSFSYEQYF. CDR3 in DNA: TGTGCCAGCAGCTTCTCCTACGAGCAGTACTTC.

This sequence joins TRBV6-4 and TRBJ1-1; TRBD1 matches 10 bases. CDR1 MRHNA and CDR2 SNTAGT come from the germline V gene. The ends lost 6 bases at V and 4 bases at J; junction bases unmatched: 5. The length of the CDR3 is 14 residues. The CDR3 nucleotides are TGTGCCAGCAGCGCGGACAGGGGGTCCACTGAAGCTTTCTTT. Residues: CASSADRGSTEAFF.

This chain connects TRBV19 to TRBJ1-4; the D is unclear. This CDR3 has 14 residues. The germline CDR1 and CDR2 sequences are LNHDA and SQIVND (reference sequence). V was cut by 0 bases and J by 7 bases, with 9 bases left in between. CDR3 nucleotide sequence: TGTGCCAGTAGTATAGACGTATTCGGTGAAAAACTGTTTTTT. Translated, it gives CASSIDVFGEKLFF.